This T cell receptor (beta chain) emerged from a study of control samples from healthy donors and cancer patients. TCRdb's table, derived via immunoSEQ multiplex PCR, lists solely in-frame clones and lacks some. The sample contains some 95,000 clones, around nine tenths of which appear only once. V lost 0 bases to trimming and J lost 1 base, with 11 bases between them. The CDR3 sequence is 16 residues long. Per the germline V gene, CDR1 is ENHRY and CDR2 is SYGVKD. What was sequenced was blood. The clonotype was recovered from a human donor in good health. The donor label of this sample is uncertain. The chain carries TRBV10-3 and TRBJ2-3; tentative D call: TRBD1 (5 bases). The CDR3 bases are TGTGCCATCAGTGAGTCCAGGGTTTCAGGCACAGATACGCAGTATTTT. It translates to CAISESRVSGTDTQYF.